This TCR beta chain comes out of a study of cytomegalovirus exposure and HLA in healthy donors. Study-wide results and limits: Reports described diagnosis of cytomegalovirus status by the classifier as highly specific and sensitive. Confirmation in vitro established that three CMV-associated chains were specific for CMV antigens.

CDR1 is MNHEY, CDR2 SMNVEV, per germline (reference sequence). The ends lost 4 bases at V and 4 bases at J; junction bases unmatched: 7. CDR3 size: 16 residues. Here immunoSEQ multiplex PCR was the method, and the copy in TCRdb shows in-frame clones only, minus some. The repertoire holds 350,000 or so clones, with roughly 85% as singletons. Regarding this clone: No antigen is known for it.

The sequencing sample was made of PBMCs. The chain links TRBV27 to TRBJ2-3; 11 bases are shared with TRBD1. This sequence originates from a woman younger than 35 in good health and CMV-seronegative. The DNA for the CDR3 is TGTGCCAGCAGTTCCCCAGGACAGGGGGCCGCAGATACGCAGTATTTT. Translating it yields CASSSPGQGAADTQYF.